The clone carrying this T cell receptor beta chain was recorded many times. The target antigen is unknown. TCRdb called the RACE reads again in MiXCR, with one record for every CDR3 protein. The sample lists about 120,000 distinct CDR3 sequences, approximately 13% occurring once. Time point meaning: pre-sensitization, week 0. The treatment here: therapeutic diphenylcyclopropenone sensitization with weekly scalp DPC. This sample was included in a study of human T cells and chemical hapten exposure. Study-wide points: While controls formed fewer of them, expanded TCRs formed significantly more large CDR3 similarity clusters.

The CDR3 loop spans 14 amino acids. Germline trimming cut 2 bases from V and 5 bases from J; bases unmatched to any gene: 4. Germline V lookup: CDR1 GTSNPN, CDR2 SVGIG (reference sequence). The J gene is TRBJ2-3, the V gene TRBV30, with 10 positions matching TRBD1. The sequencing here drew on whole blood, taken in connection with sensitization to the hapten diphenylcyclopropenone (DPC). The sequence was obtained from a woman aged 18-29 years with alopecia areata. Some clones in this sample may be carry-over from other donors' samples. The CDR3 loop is CAWSLGTGEDTQYF. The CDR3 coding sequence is TGTGCCTGGAGTTTAGGGACAGGGGAAGATACGCAGTATTTT.